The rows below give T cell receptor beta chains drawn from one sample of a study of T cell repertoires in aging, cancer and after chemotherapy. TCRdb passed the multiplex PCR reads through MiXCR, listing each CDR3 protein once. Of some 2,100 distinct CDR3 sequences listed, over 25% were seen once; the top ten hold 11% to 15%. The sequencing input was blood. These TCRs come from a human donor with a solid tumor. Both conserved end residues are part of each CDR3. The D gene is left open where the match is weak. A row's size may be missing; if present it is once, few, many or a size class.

CDR3nt: TGTGCCAGTAGTATAGCCCGGGACAGGGCCACCGGGGAGCTGTTTTTT; CDR3aa: CASSIARDRATGELFF; v_gene: TRBV19; d_gene: TRBD1; abundance: -; j_gene: TRBJ2-2
CDR3nt: TGTGCCAGCAGCCACCCAAATGGGCTCCAGGAGACCCAGTACTTC; CDR3aa: CASSHPNGLQETQYF; v_gene: TRBV5-6; d_gene: -; abundance: medium-sized; j_gene: TRBJ2-5
CDR3nt: TGTGCCAGCAGCTTAGTACAGGGGGCGCGGGATGAGCAGTTCTTC; CDR3aa: CASSLVQGARDEQFF; v_gene: TRBV7-2; d_gene: TRBD1; abundance: few; j_gene: TRBJ2-1
CDR3nt: TGTGCCAGCAGTGAAATGGACCAAGAGACCCAGTACTTC; CDR3aa: CASSEMDQETQYF; v_gene: TRBV6-1; d_gene: -; abundance: medium-sized; j_gene: TRBJ2-5
CDR3nt: TGCAGCGTTGAAAGGTCGGTGAACAGGGGAACTGGAAACACCATATATTTT; CDR3aa: CSVERSVNRGTGNTIYF; v_gene: TRBV29-1; d_gene: TRBD1; abundance: large; j_gene: TRBJ1-3
CDR3nt: TGTGCCAGCAGGACCCCCCCCTCGGCCGGCGACTTC; CDR3aa: CASRTPPSAGDF; v_gene: TRBV5-6; d_gene: -; abundance: -; j_gene: TRBJ2-5
CDR3nt: TGTGCCAGCAGCTTAGCCCCGGAGGGCCTAGCGGGGATCAATGAGCAGTTCTTC; CDR3aa: CASSLAPEGLAGINEQFF; v_gene: TRBV7-9; d_gene: TRBD2; abundance: -; j_gene: TRBJ2-1
CDR3nt: TGTGCCAGCAGCCTCAGGGTGAACTATGGCTACACCTTC; CDR3aa: CASSLRVNYGYTF; v_gene: TRBV6-2/TRBV6-3; d_gene: -; abundance: medium-sized; j_gene: TRBJ1-2
CDR3nt: TGTGCCAGCGCACCCAGGGGGCATGGAGGGAGCGAGCAGTACTTC; CDR3aa: CASAPRGHGGSEQYF; v_gene: TRBV6-2/TRBV6-3; d_gene: TRBD1; abundance: large; j_gene: TRBJ2-7
CDR3nt: TGCAGCGTTGGAGGGACAGGGGTTTCCGATACGCAGTATTTT; CDR3aa: CSVGGTGVSDTQYF; v_gene: TRBV29-1; d_gene: TRBD1; abundance: large; j_gene: TRBJ2-3
CDR3nt: TGTGCCAGCAGCTTAGGGGGGACAGAACAAAACATTCAGTACTTC; CDR3aa: CASSLGGTEQNIQYF; v_gene: TRBV11-3; d_gene: TRBD1; abundance: few; j_gene: TRBJ2-4
CDR3nt: TGCAGTGCTAGAGGGATAGCGGGTGCCTACAATGAGCAGTTCTTC; CDR3aa: CSARGIAGAYNEQFF; v_gene: TRBV20-1; d_gene: TRBD2; abundance: -; j_gene: TRBJ2-1
CDR3nt: TGTGCCAGCAGCCTCGGGCTGATCAACACAGATACGCAGTATTTT; CDR3aa: CASSLGLINTDTQYF; v_gene: TRBV27; d_gene: -; abundance: large; j_gene: TRBJ2-3
CDR3nt: TGTGCCAGCAGTTTATCGAGGGCTGGGGTGAATTCACCCCTCCACTTT; CDR3aa: CASSLSRAGVNSPLHF; v_gene: TRBV27; d_gene: -; abundance: few; j_gene: TRBJ1-6
CDR3nt: TGCAGTGCTAGAGGTCTTACGACGACTTTTAGGTCTGGAAACACCATATATTTT; CDR3aa: CSARGLTTTFRSGNTIYF; v_gene: TRBV20-1; d_gene: -; abundance: -; j_gene: TRBJ1-3
CDR3nt: TGTGCCAGCAGCTTGGCTCCCTGGGGGGCTGATACGCAGTATTTT; CDR3aa: CASSLAPWGADTQYF; v_gene: TRBV5-6; d_gene: -; abundance: medium-sized; j_gene: TRBJ2-3
CDR3nt: TGTGCCAGCAGTGAACAGCTTGTGGGTTATGAGACCCAGTACTTC; CDR3aa: CASSEQLVGYETQYF; v_gene: TRBV2; d_gene: -; abundance: -; j_gene: TRBJ2-5
CDR3nt: TGTGCCAGCAGCTCCCGCTACGAGCAGTACTTC; CDR3aa: CASSSRYEQYF; v_gene: TRBV5-8; d_gene: -; abundance: -; j_gene: TRBJ2-7
CDR3nt: TGCAGTGCTAAGTCTCGATGGGACGAGCAGTACTTC; CDR3aa: CSAKSRWDEQYF; v_gene: TRBV20-1; d_gene: -; abundance: few; j_gene: TRBJ2-7
CDR3nt: TGTGCCAGCAGCACCCGCCCCCGGGACAGGGTCTCCTATAATTCACCCCTCCACTTT; CDR3aa: CASSTRPRDRVSYNSPLHF; v_gene: TRBV7-2; d_gene: TRBD1; abundance: -; j_gene: TRBJ1-6
CDR3nt: TGTGCCAGCAGCTTCCTCGGAAGCGCGGGCATTCAGTACTTC; CDR3aa: CASSFLGSAGIQYF; v_gene: TRBV13; d_gene: -; abundance: medium-sized; j_gene: TRBJ2-4
CDR3nt: TGTGCCATCAGCCCCGGACTAGCGGGGGAGACCCAGTACTTC; CDR3aa: CAISPGLAGETQYF; v_gene: TRBV10-3; d_gene: TRBD2; abundance: -; j_gene: TRBJ2-5
CDR3nt: TGCAGTGCTAGAGATGGAGGACAGGGTAGTTCACCCCTCCACTTT; CDR3aa: CSARDGGQGSSPLHF; v_gene: TRBV20-1; d_gene: TRBD1; abundance: -; j_gene: TRBJ1-6
CDR3nt: TGTGCCAGCAGTTACTCAGGGGGCGCAAATCAGCCCCAGCATTTT; CDR3aa: CASSYSGGANQPQHF; v_gene: TRBV6-5; d_gene: TRBD1; abundance: medium-sized; j_gene: TRBJ1-5
CDR3nt: TGTGCCAGCAGTGGGACAGGGGGCGAAGGGGAGACCCAGTACTTC; CDR3aa: CASSGTGGEGETQYF; v_gene: TRBV6-4; d_gene: TRBD1; abundance: -; j_gene: TRBJ2-5
CDR3nt: TGTGCCAGCACCAGGGACAGCCAGTATTATGGCTACACCTTC; CDR3aa: CASTRDSQYYGYTF; v_gene: TRBV2; d_gene: TRBD1; abundance: -; j_gene: TRBJ1-2
CDR3nt: TGTGCCAGCCCGGACAGAATCCAAGAGACCCAGTACTTC; CDR3aa: CASPDRIQETQYF; v_gene: TRBV12-3/TRBV12-4; d_gene: -; abundance: -; j_gene: TRBJ2-5
CDR3nt: TGTGCCAGCAGTTACGGGGGACAGGGAACTTCACCCCTCCACTTT; CDR3aa: CASSYGGQGTSPLHF; v_gene: TRBV6-6; d_gene: TRBD1; abundance: large; j_gene: TRBJ1-6
CDR3nt: TGTGCCAGCAGTCGGGGACAGGGACCCTCTGGAAACACCATATATTTT; CDR3aa: CASSRGQGPSGNTIYF; v_gene: TRBV7-6; d_gene: TRBD1; abundance: -; j_gene: TRBJ1-3
CDR3nt: TGTGCCAGCAGCTACCAGGGTGGCTACACCTTC; CDR3aa: CASSYQGGYTF; v_gene: TRBV6-5; d_gene: -; abundance: large; j_gene: TRBJ1-2
CDR3nt: TGTGCCAGCAGTTCCACAGAGAGGGGCACTGAAGCTTTCTTT; CDR3aa: CASSSTERGTEAFF; v_gene: TRBV27; d_gene: -; abundance: medium-sized; j_gene: TRBJ1-1
CDR3nt: TGTGCCAGTAGTACAGGGGGCGCCGCCCGGGGCTACACCTTC; CDR3aa: CASSTGGAARGYTF; v_gene: TRBV19; d_gene: TRBD1; abundance: medium-sized; j_gene: TRBJ1-2
CDR3nt: TGTGCCAGCACCGGACTAGCGGGGGGCACAGATACGCAGTATTTT; CDR3aa: CASTGLAGGTDTQYF; v_gene: TRBV6-5; d_gene: TRBD2; abundance: -; j_gene: TRBJ2-3
CDR3nt: TGTGCCAGCAGTGGGACAGGGTGGGAGCAGTACTTC; CDR3aa: CASSGTGWEQYF; v_gene: TRBV12-3/TRBV12-4; d_gene: TRBD1; abundance: -; j_gene: TRBJ2-7
CDR3nt: TGTGCCAGCAGTTTATCGGACCCCCGAGCCGGGACAGGGGACACCGGGGAGCTGTTTTTT; CDR3aa: CASSLSDPRAGTGDTGELFF; v_gene: TRBV6-5; d_gene: TRBD1; abundance: -; j_gene: TRBJ2-2
CDR3nt: TGTGCCAGCAGCTCTGGGGTTTTGCGGGGCTACACCTTC; CDR3aa: CASSSGVLRGYTF; v_gene: TRBV7-2; d_gene: -; abundance: few; j_gene: TRBJ1-2
CDR3nt: TGTGCCAGCAGCTTCTCGGCAGGGGCTACCTACGAGCAGTACTTC; CDR3aa: CASSFSAGATYEQYF; v_gene: TRBV5-4; d_gene: -; abundance: medium-sized; j_gene: TRBJ2-7
CDR3nt: TGTGCCAGCAGCTTAGGGGGGGGCTTCGGCACAGATACGCAGTATTTT; CDR3aa: CASSLGGGFGTDTQYF; v_gene: TRBV7-2; d_gene: -; abundance: -; j_gene: TRBJ2-3
CDR3nt: TGTGCCAGTAGTATAGAGGGACAGGACGGAGTAAAGAACACTGAAGCTTTCTTT; CDR3aa: CASSIEGQDGVKNTEAFF; v_gene: TRBV19; d_gene: TRBD1; abundance: large; j_gene: TRBJ1-1
CDR3nt: TGTGCCAGTAGCACTGACAGTCAAGAGACCCAGTACTTC; CDR3aa: CASSTDSQETQYF; v_gene: TRBV19; d_gene: -; abundance: large; j_gene: TRBJ2-5
CDR3nt: TGTGCCAGCAGCTTAGTAGTTGTGGCAGGCCCTAATGAAAAACTGTTTTTT; CDR3aa: CASSLVVVAGPNEKLFF; v_gene: TRBV7-9; d_gene: -; abundance: -; j_gene: TRBJ1-4
CDR3nt: TGTGCCCTTAACACCGGGGAGCTGTTTTTT; CDR3aa: CALNTGELFF; v_gene: TRBV7-9; d_gene: -; abundance: medium-sized; j_gene: TRBJ2-2
CDR3nt: TGTGCCACCAGCAGAGGAGCGGCCCCGACCCAGTACTTC; CDR3aa: CATSRGAAPTQYF; v_gene: TRBV15; d_gene: -; abundance: large; j_gene: TRBJ2-5
CDR3nt: TGTGCCACCAGCGCGGGCGACAGGGGGACAACTAATGAAAAACTGTTTTTT; CDR3aa: CATSAGDRGTTNEKLFF; v_gene: TRBV24-1; d_gene: TRBD1; abundance: medium-sized; j_gene: TRBJ1-4
CDR3nt: TGTGCCAGCAGTTATGGGCAGGGCGGTACCGGGGAGCTGTTTTTT; CDR3aa: CASSYGQGGTGELFF; v_gene: TRBV6-6; d_gene: -; abundance: large; j_gene: TRBJ2-2
CDR3nt: TGTGCCAGCAGCTTAGGCGCCTTGGGGGGTGAAAAACTGTTTTTT; CDR3aa: CASSLGALGGEKLFF; v_gene: TRBV13; d_gene: -; abundance: large; j_gene: TRBJ1-4
CDR3nt: TGTGCCAGCAGCCTCAGCGGGGGGGGAGATACGCAGTATTTT; CDR3aa: CASSLSGGGDTQYF; v_gene: TRBV13; d_gene: TRBD2; abundance: large; j_gene: TRBJ2-3
CDR3nt: TGTGCCAGCGAGGGGACAGGGGGCGAAGGGGAGACCCAGTACTTC; CDR3aa: CASEGTGGEGETQYF; v_gene: TRBV6-5; d_gene: TRBD1; abundance: large; j_gene: TRBJ2-5
CDR3nt: TGCGCCAGCAGCCCCCGGTGGGCAGATACGCAGTATTTT; CDR3aa: CASSPRWADTQYF; v_gene: TRBV4-3; d_gene: -; abundance: -; j_gene: TRBJ2-3
CDR3nt: TGTGCCAGCAGTTCCACCGGGGGGCAAAACATTCAGTACTTC; CDR3aa: CASSSTGGQNIQYF; v_gene: TRBV6-2/TRBV6-3; d_gene: -; abundance: medium-sized; j_gene: TRBJ2-4
CDR3nt: TGTGCCAGCAGCCCGACGACAGGGGCCGGCTTAGGCTATGGCTACACCTTC; CDR3aa: CASSPTTGAGLGYGYTF; v_gene: TRBV7-9; d_gene: TRBD1; abundance: -; j_gene: TRBJ1-2
CDR3nt: TGTGCCAGCAGGGGGCTCTTTAGCACAGATACGCAGTATTTT; CDR3aa: CASRGLFSTDTQYF; v_gene: TRBV14; d_gene: -; abundance: -; j_gene: TRBJ2-3